These 5 T cell receptor beta chains came from one sample sequenced in a study of T cell repertoires in cytomegalovirus infection. No cognate antigen is known for these TCRs. TCRdb processed the reads anew with MiXCR; each CDR3 protein has one entry. Of approximately 500,000 distinct CDR3 sequences listed, 30% to 40% are singletons. Sequenced here: cultured PBMCs, sampled from culture after CMV antigen stimulation. These receptors all come from a human donor in good health (CMV status not recorded). Some clones in this sample may be carry-over from other donors' samples.

This clonotype was observed a handful of times. The rearrangement links TRBV7-2 to TRBJ2-3; the D gene could be TRBD1 or TRBD2 (5 bases each). The CDR3 is 13 residues long. Germline assignment: CDR1 SGHTA and CDR2 FQGNSA. V lost 3 bases to trimming and J lost 6 bases, with 10 bases between them. The CDR3 DNA reads as TGTGCCAGCAGCTTTGTAGAGGGGGATACGCAGTATTTT. Translated, it gives CASSFVEGDTQYF.

The rearrangement uses TRBV24-1 and TRBJ1-2; D is ambiguous. The V end was cut by 2 bases, the J end by 0 bases, with 12 bases between. Germline V gives CDR1 KGHDR, CDR2 SFDVKD. The CDR3 length is 16 residues. Here the CDR3 reads CATSDSRQAPNYGYTF. The CDR3 DNA is TGTGCCACCAGTGATTCCCGGCAGGCTCCTAACTATGGCTACACCTTC.

This clonotype was seen more than once but under ten times. The chain employs TRBV28 and TRBJ2-6; D uncertain. Trimming took off 5 bases at V and 2 bases at J, with 10 bases between the two ends. Germline V gene lookup returns CDR1 MDHEN and CDR2 SYDVKM. The CDR3 loop spans 15 amino acids. CDR3 in DNA: TGTGCCAGCAGTCCGGACCATGCTGGGGCCAACGTCCTGACTTTC. The encoded protein is CASSPDHAGANVLTF.

J is TRBJ1-6 and V is TRBV7-9; D is unclear. This CDR3 region has 14 residues. Per the germline V gene, CDR1 is SEHNR and CDR2 is FQNEAQ (reference sequence). V shed 5 bases and J shed 7 bases, with 12 bases lying between them. For the CDR3, the DNA is TGTGCCAGCAGCCCCAGTCGCTCAAATTCACCCCTCCACTTT. This sequence encodes CASSPSRSNSPLHF.

This clonotype was counted only a few times. This sequence joins TRBV6-5 and TRBJ2-4; D possibly corresponds to TRBD2 (5 bases). The CDR3 has 15 residues. With 4 bases removed from V and 0 bases from J, the gap between germline ends came to 10 bases. Germline assignment: CDR1 MNHEY and CDR2 SVGAGI. The CDR3 sequence is CASSSSGLAKNIQYF. In DNA, the CDR3 is TGTGCCAGCAGTTCCTCCGGACTAGCCAAAAACATTCAGTACTTC.